This T cell receptor (beta chain) was documented in a study of vaccination effects on CD4 cells after COVID-19. To note about this clone: The antigen is unknown.

A 10-day culture period preceded the isolation of CD4+ T cells. This person's SARS-CoV-2 infection, confirmed by PCR, occurred between March and December 2020. Each participant was administered two doses of either the BNT162b2 or the mRNA-1273 vaccine. Half of the medium was exchanged for IL-2 medium on both days 3 and 7. V was trimmed by 1 base and J by 6 bases, leaving 11 bases between them. CDR1 is SGHKS, CDR2 YYEKEE, per germline (reference sequence). The CDR3 loop spans 14 amino acids. Measured with immunoSEQ multiplex PCR; TCRdb has only the in-frame clones, and not every one. The sample consists of some 40,000 clones, less than 85% of them appearing once.

This sequence originates from a human donor who had a prior SARS-CoV-2 infection. The material sequenced was CD4+ T cells from PBMCs cultured without peptide, taken after COVID-19 vaccination. This chain joins TRBV5-5 and TRBJ2-1; D possibly uses TRBD1 or TRBD2 (5 bases each). The CDR3 reads CASSLFSGTNEQFF. The CDR3 DNA follows: TGTGCCAGCAGCTTGTTTTCAGGGACCAATGAGCAGTTCTTC.